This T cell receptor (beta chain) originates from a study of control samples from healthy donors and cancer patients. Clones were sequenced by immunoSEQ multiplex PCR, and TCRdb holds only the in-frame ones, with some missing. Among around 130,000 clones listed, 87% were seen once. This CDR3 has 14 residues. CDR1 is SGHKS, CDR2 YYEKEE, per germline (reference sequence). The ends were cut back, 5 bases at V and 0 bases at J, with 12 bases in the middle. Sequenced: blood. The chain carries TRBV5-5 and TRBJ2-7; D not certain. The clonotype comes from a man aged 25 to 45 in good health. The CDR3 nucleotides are TGTGCCAGCAGGTTAACACGACACTCCTACGAGCAGTACTTC. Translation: CASRLTRHSYEQYF.